One sample yielded the 19 T cell receptor beta chains listed below, sequenced in a study of OX40 agonist ivuxolimab in advanced cancers. Method: immunoSEQ multiplex PCR; TCRdb's copy keeps in-frame clones and lacks some. This table has about 84,000 clones, more than 80% appearing once. Specimen: CD4+ or CD8+ T cells sorted from blood, collected in a trial of the OX40 agonist ivuxolimab. Source of these receptors: an adult with an advanced solid tumor such as melanoma, head and neck, liver or kidney cancer.

This chain connects TRBV20-1 to TRBJ2-3; no firm D call. The germline CDR1 and CDR2 sequences are DFQATT and SNEGSKA (reference sequence). The V and J ends lost 5 bases and 2 bases respectively, with 5 bases between them. The CDR3 consists of 11 residues. The CDR3 bases are TGCAGTGCTTCAAACACAGATACGCAGTATTTT. Amino acids: CSASNTDTQYF.

The chain recombines TRBV2 with TRBJ1-5, with D uncertain. The germline V gene has CDR1 SNHLY and CDR2 FYNNEI. This CDR3 has 12 amino acids. V lost 9 bases, J lost 0 bases, and 6 bases lay in between. CDR3 region: CASTDSNQPQHF. The CDR3 DNA sequence: TGTGCCAGTACGGATAGCAATCAGCCCCAGCATTTT.

The J gene is TRBJ1-1, the V gene TRBV10-1; D not certain. V was shortened by 0 bases and J by 7 bases, with 18 bases between the two germline ends. The CDR3 runs 16 residues. Germline CDR1 WNHNN, CDR2 SYGVQD (reference sequence). CDR3 loop: CASSESSVGSGYEAFF. DNA for the CDR3: TGCGCCAGCAGTGAGTCATCGGTGGGAAGCGGATATGAAGCTTTCTTT.

This clone showed up just once. V gene TRBV6-6 combines with J gene TRBJ2-7; the D is unclear. The germline gives CDR1 MNHNY, CDR2 SVGAGI (reference sequence). The CDR3 length is 13 residues. V dropped 2 bases and J dropped 3 bases, with 8 bases sitting between them. CDR3 protein: CASSYIEVYEQYF. Written as DNA, the CDR3 is TGTGCCAGCAGTTACATAGAAGTCTACGAGCAGTACTTC.

This chain connects TRBV5-1 to TRBJ2-5, with TRBD1 identical over 8 bases. Germline V lookup: CDR1 SGHRS, CDR2 YFSETQ. Trimming at V came to 6 bases and at J to 0 bases, leaving 16 bases not matched to a gene. The CDR3 is made up of 18 amino acids. This chain's CDR3 is CASTAGTGLPWYQETQYF. CDR3 in DNA: TGCGCCAGCACCGCCGGGACAGGTCTCCCCTGGTACCAAGAGACCCAGTACTTC.

J is TRBJ2-2 and V is TRBV7-2, with 8 bases lining up with TRBD1. The J segment lost 4 bases and the V segment lost 4 bases, leaving 8 bases of the junction unmatched. This CDR3 spans 16 amino acids. Germline V gene sequence: CDR1 SGHTA, CDR2 FQGNSA. This CDR3 reads CASSYFGQGFTGELFF. In DNA, the CDR3 is TGTGCCAGCAGCTATTTTGGACAGGGATTCACCGGGGAGCTGTTTTTT. Based on the CDR3 plus reference TRBV7-2 and TRBJ2-2, the full variable domain is GAGVSQSPSNKVTEKGKDVELRCDPISGHTALYWYRQSLGQGLEFLIYFQGNSAPDKSGLPSDRFSAERTGGSVSTLTIQRTQQEDSAVYLCASSYFGQGFTGELFFGEGSRLTVL.

This clone was found once. The gene calls are TRBV5-4 and TRBJ2-5, with 10 bases matching TRBD1. Germline loops: CDR1 SGHNT, CDR2 YYREEE (reference sequence). Trimming cost V 5 bases and J 1 base; bases outside gene matches: 8. The CDR3 has 16 amino acids. CDR3 coding DNA: TGTGCCAGCAGTTTTGGAAGGACAGGGGGCCAAGAGACCCAGTACTTC. Protein sequence: CASSFGRTGGQETQYF. Drawing the rest from reference TRBV5-4 and TRBJ2-5, the complete variable domain is ETGVTQSPTHLIKTRGQQVTLRCSSQSGHNTVSWYQQALGQGPQFIFQYYREEENGRGNFPPRFSGLQFPNYSSELNVNALELDDSALYLCASSFGRTGGQETQYFGPGTRLLVL.

V and J are TRBV5-1 and TRBJ2-3; 8 bases are a match to TRBD2. This CDR3 comprises 17 residues. Unmatched junction bases numbered 15, after V lost 4 bases and J lost 5 bases. From germline, CDR1 is SGHRS and CDR2 YFSETQ. CDR3 region: CASSGGVSGGNRDTQYF. The CDR3 nucleotides are TGCGCCAGCAGCGGCGGAGTAAGCGGGGGAAATCGAGATACGCAGTATTTT.

The chain carries TRBV2 and TRBJ1-5, with unresolved D. There are 14 residues in the CDR3. V lost 6 bases and J 7 bases, leaving 16 bases between the germline ends. Germline lookup yields CDR1 SNHLY and CDR2 FYNNEI. The CDR3 nucleotides read TGTGCCAGCAGCCCCGGGGTGGTGGGACAGCCCCAGCATTTT. It encodes CASSPGVVGQPQHF.

The rearrangement joins TRBV11-3 to TRBJ2-2, with 7 positions matching TRBD1. The junction had 1 base not matched to a gene; V was cut back by 4 bases and J by 5 bases. The CDR3 has 13 amino acids. CDR1 is SGHNT, CDR2 YENEEA, per germline. The DNA of the CDR3 is TGTGCCAGCAGCTCACAGGGGACCGGGGAGCTGTTTTTT. Its protein product is CASSSQGTGELFF.

This clone was observed a few times. The chain links TRBV28 to TRBJ2-7; D remains unclear. CDR1 MDHEN and CDR2 SYDVKM come from the germline V gene. CDR3 size: 12 residues. Trimming stripped 7 bases from V and 5 bases from J, with 12 bases between. This CDR3 reads CASTSFRDEQYF. The CDR3 region has the DNA TGTGCCAGCACCTCCTTCCGGGACGAGCAGTACTTC. The full variable domain, in which reference TRBV28 and TRBJ2-7 provide the parts outside the CDR3, is DVKVTQSSRYLVKRTGEKVFLECVQDMDHENMFWYRQDPGLGLRLIYFSYDVKMKEKGDIPEGYSVSREKKERFSLILESASTNQTSMYLCASTSFRDEQYFGPGTRLTVT.

The rearrangement joins TRBV11-3 to TRBJ1-4, with 7 bases matching TRBD1. CDR3 length: 13 amino acids. V was pared by 7 bases and J by 8 bases, with 7 bases of the junction left unmatched. Germline CDR1 SGHNT, CDR2 YENEEA. CDR3 nucleotide sequence: TGTGCCAGCATCGACAGGGTTGTAGAAAAACTGTTTTTT. Encoded protein: CASIDRVVEKLFF.

The V call is TRBV18, the J call TRBJ1-4; no definite D call. Trimming took off 4 bases at V and 5 bases at J, with 11 bases between the two ends. The CDR3 covers 14 residues. Germline CDR1 and CDR2: KGHSH and LQKENI. CDR3 protein: CASSLQAVNEKLFF. In DNA form, the CDR3 reads TGTGCCAGCTCACTCCAGGCGGTAAATGAAAAACTGTTTTTT.

The rearrangement uses TRBV15 and TRBJ2-1; D call uncertain. The CDR3 extends over 13 amino acids. V was clipped by 1 base and J by 8 bases, with 9 bases between them. Germline lookup yields CDR1 LNHNV and CDR2 YYDKDF (reference sequence). The CDR3, as DNA: TGTGCCACCAGCAGAGTAGTTCTGCATGAGCAGTTCTTC. Its translation is CATSRVVLHEQFF.

This rearrangement joins TRBV15 to TRBJ2-2; D call uncertain. The CDR3 totals 15 residues. With 0 bases removed from V and 6 bases from J, the gap between germline ends came to 11 bases. The germline V gene encodes CDR1 LNHNV and CDR2 YYDKDF (reference sequence). The CDR3 region is CATSRDSPLSGELFF. The CDR3 DNA sequence: TGTGCCACCAGCAGAGATTCCCCTCTCTCCGGGGAGCTGTTTTTT.

This clone has just a few counts. The V gene is TRBV2, the J gene TRBJ1-2; no clear D. The V end was cut by 10 bases, the J end by 3 bases, with 9 bases between. This CDR3 contains 11 residues. Germline CDR1 is SNHLY and CDR2 is FYNNEI. The DNA for the CDR3 is TGTGCCACCTCGTCGGACTATGGCTACACCTTC. This encodes CATSSDYGYTF.

The chain joins TRBV7-9 to TRBJ1-5; D is unresolved. Germline-derived CDR1 and CDR2 are SEHNR and FQNEAQ (reference sequence). This CDR3 spans 14 amino acids. V lost 1 base to trimming and J lost 3 bases, with 7 bases between them. The CDR3 nucleotides read TGTGCCAGCAGCTTAGGACGGTCCAATCAGCCCCAGCATTTT. Residues: CASSLGRSNQPQHF.

In DNA, the CDR3 is TGTGCCAGCAGTTTATCGGGACAGGGTGAAGCTTTCTTT. Translating it yields CASSLSGQGEAFF. The chain recombines TRBV27 with TRBJ1-1; 9 bases line up with TRBD1. Trimming took 0 bases from V and 7 from J; bases not matched to a gene: 0. The CDR3 has 13 amino acids. Looked up from germline, CDR1 is MNHEY and CDR2 is SMNVEV (reference sequence).

This clone was seen only once. J is TRBJ2-6 and V is TRBV14, with D hard to call. The CDR3 runs to 17 residues. Germline CDR1 and CDR2: SGHDN and FVKESK. The V and J ends lost 4 bases and 8 bases respectively, with 21 bases between them. CDR3 DNA sequence: TGTGCCAGCAGCCCTCATCGGCCGGCTCTGGGGACCAACGTCCTGACTTTC. Translating gives CASSPHRPALGTNVLTF.